The clone carrying this T cell receptor beta chain was picked up a small number of times. The antigen remains undetermined. The record originates from a study of tissue T cells after allogeneic stem cell transplantation. Study in general: Graft-versus-host disease patients received grafts, four unmodified and three CD34-selected to deplete T cells.

Method: immunoSEQ multiplex PCR; TCRdb's copy keeps in-frame clones and lacks some. In the table there are some 7,000 clones, over 70% of which are singletons. V dropped 3 bases and J dropped 0 bases, with 8 bases sitting between them. CDR3 length: 14 residues. Germline V lookup: CDR1 LGHNA, CDR2 YSLEER. General study findings and limits: Some tissue clones might be persisting host cells; their alloreactivity or antigen specificity was not determined.

The source of this sequence is an older male patient with steroid-refractory graft-versus-host disease after an allogeneic stem cell transplant. Some T cells may arise from the graft donor. The chain uses TRBV4-3 and TRBJ1-1; D call uncertain. The material sequenced was skin, taken at autopsy. This CDR3 is CASSHTAMNTEAFF. CDR3 DNA sequence: TGCGCCAGCAGCCATACAGCTATGAACACTGAAGCTTTCTTT.